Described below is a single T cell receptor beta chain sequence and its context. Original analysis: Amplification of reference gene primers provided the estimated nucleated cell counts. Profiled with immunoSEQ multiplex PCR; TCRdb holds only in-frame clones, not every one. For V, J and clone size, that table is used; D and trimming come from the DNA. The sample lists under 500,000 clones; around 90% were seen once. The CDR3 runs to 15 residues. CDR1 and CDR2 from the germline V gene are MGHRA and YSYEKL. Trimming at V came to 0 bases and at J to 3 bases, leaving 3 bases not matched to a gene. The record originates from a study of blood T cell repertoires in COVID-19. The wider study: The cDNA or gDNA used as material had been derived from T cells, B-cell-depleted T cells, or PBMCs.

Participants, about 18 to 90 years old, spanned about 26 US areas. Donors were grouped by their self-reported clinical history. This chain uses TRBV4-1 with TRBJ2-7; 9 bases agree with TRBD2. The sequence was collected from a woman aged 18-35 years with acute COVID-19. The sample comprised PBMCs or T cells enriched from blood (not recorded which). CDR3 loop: CASSQELLAGYEQYF. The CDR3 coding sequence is TGCGCCAGCAGCCAAGAATTACTAGCGGGCTACGAGCAGTACTTC.